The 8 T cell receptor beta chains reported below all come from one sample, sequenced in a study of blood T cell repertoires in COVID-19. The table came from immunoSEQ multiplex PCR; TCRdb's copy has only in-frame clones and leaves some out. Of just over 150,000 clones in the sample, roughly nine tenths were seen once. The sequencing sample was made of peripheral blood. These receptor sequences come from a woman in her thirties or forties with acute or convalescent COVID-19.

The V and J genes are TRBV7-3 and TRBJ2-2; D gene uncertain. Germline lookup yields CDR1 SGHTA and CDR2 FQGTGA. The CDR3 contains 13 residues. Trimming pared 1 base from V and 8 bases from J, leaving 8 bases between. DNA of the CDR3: TGTGCCAGCAGCTTAAACCCGAGTGGGGAGCTGTTTTTT. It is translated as CASSLNPSGELFF.

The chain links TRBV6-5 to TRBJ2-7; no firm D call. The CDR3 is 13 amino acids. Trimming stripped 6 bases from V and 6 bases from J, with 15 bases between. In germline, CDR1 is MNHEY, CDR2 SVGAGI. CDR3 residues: CASSSTWSGEQYF. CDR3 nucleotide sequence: TGTGCCAGCAGCTCCACATGGTCGGGCGAGCAGTACTTC.

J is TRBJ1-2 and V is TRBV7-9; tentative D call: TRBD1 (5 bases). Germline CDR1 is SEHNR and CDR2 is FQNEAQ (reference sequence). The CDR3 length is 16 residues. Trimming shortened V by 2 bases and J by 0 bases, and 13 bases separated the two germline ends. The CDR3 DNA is TGTGCCAGCAGCTTAAAAACAGGTCTATCTAACTATGGCTACACCTTC. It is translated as CASSLKTGLSNYGYTF.

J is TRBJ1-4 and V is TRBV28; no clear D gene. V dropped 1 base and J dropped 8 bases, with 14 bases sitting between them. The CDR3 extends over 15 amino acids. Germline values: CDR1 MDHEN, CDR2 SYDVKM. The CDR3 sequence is CASSLSGVRYEKLFF. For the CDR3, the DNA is TGTGCCAGCAGTTTATCGGGAGTAAGGTACGAAAAACTGTTTTTT.

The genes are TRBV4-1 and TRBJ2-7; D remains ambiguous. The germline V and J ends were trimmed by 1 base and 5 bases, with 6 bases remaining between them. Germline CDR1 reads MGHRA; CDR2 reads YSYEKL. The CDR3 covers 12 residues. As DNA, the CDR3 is TGCGCCAGCAGCCAAGGGGCTCACGAGCAGTACTTC. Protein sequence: CASSQGAHEQYF.

The CDR3 region has the DNA TGCGCCAGCAGGGGGTCTAGGGGGTGGGAGCCCCAGCATTTT. It yields the protein CASRGSRGWEPQHF. The V gene is TRBV10-2, the J gene TRBJ1-5; D is perhaps TRBD1 (6 bases). V gave up 6 bases and J gave up 8 bases, with 17 bases separating them. CDR1 and CDR2 from the germline V gene are WSHSY and SAAADI. The CDR3 sequence is 14 residues long.

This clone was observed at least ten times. CDR3 coding DNA: TGTGCCAGCAGCCAAGTTCTAGCGGGAGAAGTGGGGGGGGACAATGAGCAGTTCTTC. This translates into CASSQVLAGEVGGDNEQFF. The V and J genes are TRBV4-2 and TRBJ2-1; TRBD2 matches at 10 bases. Germline CDR1 and CDR2: LGHNA and YNFKEQ. CDR3 length equals 19 residues. V gave up 1 base and J gave up 5 bases; unmatched junction bases: 14.

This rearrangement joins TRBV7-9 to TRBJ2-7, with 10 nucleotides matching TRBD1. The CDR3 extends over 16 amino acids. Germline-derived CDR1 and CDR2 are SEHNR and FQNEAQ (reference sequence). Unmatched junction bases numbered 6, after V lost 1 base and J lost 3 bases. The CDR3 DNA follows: TGTGCCAGCAGCTTAGAGTTATGGACAGGGGGCTACGAGCAGTACTTC. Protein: CASSLELWTGGYEQYF.